These T cell receptor beta chains were read from a single sample in a study of blood T cell repertoires in COVID-19. TCRdb keeps only in-frame clones here, not all; method: immunoSEQ multiplex PCR. The sample gives 150,000 to 200,000 clones, approximately 83% of which show up once; under 9.5% is in the top ten. Sequencing input: peripheral blood. These receptors were collected from a man in his fifties with active or convalescent COVID-19. CDR3s leave out the opening cysteine and the closing phenylalanine or tryptophan. D genes are given only for firm matches.

>-|TRBV15|TRBJ1-3
ATSRQRSFSGNTIY
>TRBD1|TRBV6-5|TRBJ1-1
AGQGEWTEAF
>-|TRBV7-9|TRBJ1-1
ASTREQNTEAF
>-|TRBV10-3|TRBJ2-3
AITRGTSTDTQY
>-|TRBV7-9|TRBJ2-7
ASSPETGRYEQY
>TRBD2|TRBV3-1/TRBV3-2|TRBJ2-5
ASSHTSGEETQY
>-|TRBV2|TRBJ1-3
ASRGDISGNTIY
>TRBD1|TRBV9|TRBJ2-7
ASSVSGQGFYEQY
>TRBD1|TRBV18|TRBJ2-3
ASSPPGQGAWGTDTQY
>-|TRBV6-1|TRBJ2-3
ASSEDDLSDTQY
>TRBD1|TRBV27|TRBJ1-6
ASSLSGTVESPLH
>TRBD2|TRBV2|TRBJ2-3
ASSEDGRGTQY
>TRBD1|TRBV3-1/TRBV3-2|TRBJ1-4
ASSPDREEEKLF
>-|TRBV7-9|TRBJ2-3
ASSDRQAHSTDTQY
>TRBD1|TRBV4-1|TRBJ1-2
ASSQDLGQGDGYT
>TRBD2|TRBV7-9|TRBJ2-7
ASSLDLMGGSSYEQY
>TRBD1|TRBV18|TRBJ1-5
ASSLGQERWPQH
>-|TRBV18|TRBJ2-5
ASSPPGPESGTQY
>-|TRBV7-3|TRBJ1-1
ASSLKPGLEAF
>-|TRBV6-2/TRBV6-3|TRBJ1-2
ASSYAQVYGYT
>-|TRBV6-1|TRBJ1-1
ASSEVGDTRMNTEAF
>TRBD1|TRBV6-1|TRBJ1-3
ASSEDRAYTIY
>TRBD1|TRBV28|TRBJ1-1
ASSLQGDTEAF
>TRBD1|TRBV11-3|TRBJ1-1
ASSQGGGTEAF
>-|TRBV5-1|TRBJ1-1
ASSLDQGTEAF
>-|TRBV28|TRBJ1-2
ASISGTLNYGYT
>TRBD2|TRBV5-1|TRBJ2-1
ASSFNSGSSYNEQF
>TRBD1|TRBV5-4|TRBJ1-2
ASSFRDRGSNYGYT
>TRBD1|TRBV4-2|TRBJ2-2
ASSQVTGGLNTGELF
>-|TRBV21-1|TRBJ1-2
ASSQRETGGWYGYT
>-|TRBV3-1/TRBV3-2|TRBJ1-2
ASSRTANYGYT
>TRBD1|TRBV7-3|TRBJ2-5
ASSLDPGQQETQY
>TRBD2|TRBV5-4|TRBJ2-7
ASSLEPGGGPTYEQY